This TCR beta chain was identified in a study of cytomegalovirus exposure and HLA in healthy donors. The PCR contained 60 Vbeta and 13 Jbeta primers. Assay: immunoSEQ multiplex PCR; the TCRdb copy retains only in-frame clones and omits some. The sample table sets out 45,000 or so clones. This TCR came from a male donor in good health and CMV-seronegative. The source material was PBMCs.

CDR3 DNA: TGTGCCTGGGTTTACAGGGGGGACACTGAAGCTTTCTTT. It encodes CAWVYRGDTEAFF. The J gene is TRBJ1-1, the V gene TRBV30, with 8 bases identical to TRBD1. This CDR3 contains 13 residues. The junction had 5 bases not matched to a gene; V was cut back by 5 bases and J by 3 bases. The germline V gene encodes CDR1 GTSNPN and CDR2 SVGIG (reference sequence).